Listed below are T cell receptor beta chains from one sample, sequenced in a study of blood T cell repertoires in COVID-19. The data were produced by immunoSEQ multiplex PCR, yet TCRdb's version contains in-frame clones alone and is incomplete. The data show approximately 77,000 clones, with 70% to 90% seen just once and about 4.5% held by the top ten. The sample was peripheral blood. These receptors were taken from a man in his forties or fifties with active COVID-19. Both conserved end residues are part of each CDR3. A D gene is named only where the DNA matches it firmly. Expanded clones are given a class, and other clones once, few, many or no size at all.

D | J | size | V | CDR3 | DNA
NA | TRBJ1-2 | NA | TRBV21-1 | CASSSRGEGERYTF | TGTGCCAGCAGCTCGCGGGGCGAGGGAGAACGCTACACCTTC
TRBD1 | TRBJ1-6 | once | TRBV10-3 | CAISEQGAMDSPLHF | TGTGCCATCAGTGAACAGGGGGCTATGGATTCACCCCTCCACTTT
TRBD1 | TRBJ2-7 | once | TRBV11-1 | CASSAGTGVLLFEQYF | TGTGCCAGCAGCGCCGGGACAGGGGTCTTATTATTCGAGCAGTACTTC
NA | TRBJ2-5 | NA | TRBV28 | CASSGDSGETQYF | TGTGCCAGCAGTGGGGACAGCGGGGAGACCCAGTACTTC
TRBD1 | TRBJ2-3 | NA | TRBV24-1 | CATSDPGQIKQYF | TGTGCCACCAGTGATCCGGGACAGATCAAGCAGTATTTT
TRBD1 | TRBJ1-1 | few | TRBV7-9 | CASILTGGYSTEAFF | TGTGCCAGCATCCTTACAGGGGGATACTCCACTGAAGCTTTCTTT
TRBD2 | TRBJ2-1 | NA | TRBV6-5 | CASRPGLAGSEQFF | TGTGCCAGCAGACCAGGACTAGCGGGTTCTGAGCAGTTCTTC
TRBD2 | TRBJ2-7 | NA | TRBV19 | CASSIVPSGDYEQYF | TGTGCCAGTAGTATAGTGCCCAGCGGGGACTACGAGCAGTACTTC
NA | TRBJ1-1 | NA | TRBV30 | CAWSSGGNTEAFF | TGTGCCTGGAGTAGCGGTGGGAACACTGAAGCTTTCTTT
TRBD1 | TRBJ1-2 | NA | TRBV18 | CASSSGTGGGSYGYTF | TGTGCCAGCTCATCCGGGACAGGGGGCGGCAGCTATGGCTACACCTTC
NA | TRBJ1-5 | few | TRBV30 | CAWSSGGVGQPQHF | TGTGCCTGGAGCTCGGGGGGCGTAGGTCAGCCCCAGCATTTT
NA | TRBJ1-1 | NA | TRBV12-3/TRBV12-4 | CASTHRGTEAFF | TGTGCCAGCACTCACCGGGGCACTGAAGCTTTCTTT
TRBD1 | TRBJ2-1 | once | TRBV9 | CASSVTGQGGPSYNEQFF | TGTGCCAGCAGCGTGACAGGGCAAGGGGGACCCTCCTACAATGAGCAGTTCTTC
NA | TRBJ1-3 | NA | TRBV9 | CASNRMGDNSGNTIYF | TGTGCCAGCAACAGGATGGGGGACAACTCTGGAAACACCATATATTTT
NA | TRBJ2-2 | once | TRBV6-6 | CASSWASSNTGELFF | TGTGCCAGCAGTTGGGCCAGCTCGAACACCGGGGAGCTGTTTTTT
NA | TRBJ2-4 | NA | TRBV7-8 | CASSLGRQKNIQYF | TGTGCCAGCAGCTTAGGTCGACAGAAAAACATTCAGTACTTC
TRBD2 | TRBJ2-7 | NA | TRBV19 | CASSSLAGGFYEQYF | TGTGCCAGTAGCAGCCTAGCGGGAGGTTTCTACGAGCAGTACTTC
NA | TRBJ2-7 | NA | TRBV5-6 | CASSRDTTYEQYF | TGTGCCAGCAGCCGGGACACCACCTACGAGCAGTACTTC
TRBD2 | TRBJ2-3 | NA | TRBV9 | CASSLHMGGGRTDTQYF | TGTGCCAGCAGCCTGCACATGGGCGGGGGGCGTACAGATACGCAGTATTTT
NA | TRBJ2-7 | once | TRBV11-2 | CASSLGRGAAYEQYF | TGTGCCAGCAGCTTAGGGAGGGGAGCAGCCTACGAGCAGTACTTC